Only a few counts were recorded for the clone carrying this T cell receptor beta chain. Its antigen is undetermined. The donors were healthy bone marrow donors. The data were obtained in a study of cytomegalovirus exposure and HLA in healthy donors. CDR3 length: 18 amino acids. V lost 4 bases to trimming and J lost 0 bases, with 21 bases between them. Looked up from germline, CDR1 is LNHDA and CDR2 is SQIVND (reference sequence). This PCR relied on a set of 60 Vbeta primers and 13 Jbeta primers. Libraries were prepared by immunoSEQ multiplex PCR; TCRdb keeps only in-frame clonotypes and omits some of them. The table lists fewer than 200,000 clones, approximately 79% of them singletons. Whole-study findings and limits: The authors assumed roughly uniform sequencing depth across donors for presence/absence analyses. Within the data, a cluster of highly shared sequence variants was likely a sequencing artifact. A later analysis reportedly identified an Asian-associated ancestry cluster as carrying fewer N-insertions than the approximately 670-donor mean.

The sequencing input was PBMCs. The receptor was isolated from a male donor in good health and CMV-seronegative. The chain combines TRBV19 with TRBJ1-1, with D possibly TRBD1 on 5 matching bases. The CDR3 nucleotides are TGTGCCAGTAGTAAAACGCTGCCAGGGCAGGGCCTGAACACTGAAGCTTTCTTT. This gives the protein CASSKTLPGQGLNTEAFF.